This TCR beta chain emerged from a study of cytomegalovirus exposure and HLA in healthy donors. Study-wide results and limits: Cytomegalovirus association was assigned to about 150 TCR beta chains. HLA alleles showed associations with 16,951 TCR beta sequences in a later analysis, at a 0.05 false discovery rate. Presence/absence analyses rested on an assumption that sequencing depth was roughly uniform across donors.

In the PCR, 60 Vbeta and 13 Jbeta primers were used. Authors' analysis steps: Counted up in a later analysis, unique TCR beta chains came to approximately 77 million, with about 10 million shared. Assay: immunoSEQ multiplex PCR; the TCRdb copy retains only in-frame clones and omits some. The D gene and trimming were derived from the DNA, and the V and J assignments and clone size from that table. The sample lists more than 110,000 clones, roughly 82% occurring once. This CDR3 region has 16 residues. Deletions cut 0 bases from V and 2 bases from J, with 11 bases between. Germline CDR1 PRHDT, CDR2 FYEKMQ (reference sequence). In regard to this clone: The antigen is unknown.

The clonotype comes from a young man in good health and CMV-seronegative. The V call is TRBV13, the J call TRBJ2-1; D is ambiguous. Sequenced: PBMCs. For the CDR3, the DNA is TGTGCCAGCAGCTTAGGCTACCCTTCGACCTACAATGAGCAGTTCTTC. This translates into CASSLGYPSTYNEQFF.